These T cell receptor beta chains were read from a single sample in a study of early T cells in non-severe SARS-CoV-2 infection. MiXCR was run by TCRdb on the 5' RACE reads, yielding one entry per CDR3 protein. The table records fewer than 75,000 distinct CDR3 sequences, more than 15% of them present only once. The material was whole blood, obtained at baseline. The receptors shown here come from an adult who was a healthcare worker with PCR-confirmed SARS-CoV-2 infection or an uninfected control (not recorded which). Each CDR3 is given with its conserved first and last residue. D genes are given only for firm matches. For some rows the clone size is stated as once, few or many, or as a class when expanded; others skip it.

d_call: .; j_call: TRBJ2-1; v_call: TRBV6-5; clone_size: few; cdr3_nt: TGTGCCAGCAGCCCCAGGGGAGCAATAAACGAGCAGTTCTTC; cdr3_aa: CASSPRGAINEQFF
d_call: .; j_call: TRBJ1-1; v_call: TRBV30; clone_size: .; cdr3_nt: TGTGCCTGGAGGCTGACATCCACTGAAGCTTTCTTT; cdr3_aa: CAWRLTSTEAFF
d_call: TRBD2; j_call: TRBJ2-1; v_call: TRBV6-2/TRBV6-3; clone_size: few; cdr3_nt: TGTGCCAGCAGCACGCTAGCGGGAGTTTACAATGAGCAGTTCTTC; cdr3_aa: CASSTLAGVYNEQFF
d_call: .; j_call: TRBJ2-1; v_call: TRBV5-1; clone_size: .; cdr3_nt: TGCGCCAGCAGCTTGGCCCCGGCGGGCTACAATGAGCAGTTCTTC; cdr3_aa: CASSLAPAGYNEQFF
d_call: .; j_call: TRBJ2-7; v_call: TRBV7-8; clone_size: few; cdr3_nt: TGTGCCAGCAGCTTGAAGACGGGGGAGCAGTACTTC; cdr3_aa: CASSLKTGEQYF
d_call: .; j_call: TRBJ2-1; v_call: TRBV20-1; clone_size: .; cdr3_nt: TGCAGTGCTAGAGATCATGGGCGGGATTACAATGAGCAGTTCTTC; cdr3_aa: CSARDHGRDYNEQFF
d_call: .; j_call: TRBJ2-3; v_call: TRBV24-1; clone_size: .; cdr3_nt: TGTGCCACCAGTGACCCCTCCCCCCGGGACGGGGGAACAGATACGCAGTATTTT; cdr3_aa: CATSDPSPRDGGTDTQYF
d_call: .; j_call: TRBJ2-5; v_call: TRBV13; clone_size: few; cdr3_nt: TGTGCCAGCAGCTTACAGGGGAGGGACCAAGAGACCCAGTACTTC; cdr3_aa: CASSLQGRDQETQYF
d_call: .; j_call: TRBJ2-6; v_call: TRBV5-1; clone_size: .; cdr3_nt: TGCGCCAGCAGCTTGTCCGGTAGCTCTGGGGCCAACGTCCTGACTTTC; cdr3_aa: CASSLSGSSGANVLTF
d_call: .; j_call: TRBJ1-2; v_call: TRBV10-3; clone_size: .; cdr3_nt: TGTGCCATCAGTACACAGGGTAGTCCGGGCTACACCTTC; cdr3_aa: CAISTQGSPGYTF
d_call: .; j_call: TRBJ2-5; v_call: TRBV18; clone_size: few; cdr3_nt: TGTGCCAGCTCACCGACAGATCAAGAGACCCAGTACTTC; cdr3_aa: CASSPTDQETQYF
d_call: .; j_call: TRBJ1-6; v_call: TRBV20-1; clone_size: few; cdr3_nt: TGCAGTGCCGGCGGGATAGGGGGATATAATTCACCCCTCCACTTT; cdr3_aa: CSAGGIGGYNSPLHF
d_call: .; j_call: TRBJ2-6; v_call: TRBV5-5; clone_size: few; cdr3_nt: TGTGCCAGCAGCTTGGATCAGCGGGTTGGCGGGGCCAACGTCCTGACTTTC; cdr3_aa: CASSLDQRVGGANVLTF
d_call: TRBD2; j_call: TRBJ2-1; v_call: TRBV6-6; clone_size: .; cdr3_nt: TGTGCCAGCAGTTACGAGAGCGGGAGGGCCGCGTTCTTC; cdr3_aa: CASSYESGRAAFF
d_call: .; j_call: TRBJ2-1; v_call: TRBV6-2/TRBV6-3; clone_size: medium-sized; cdr3_nt: TGTGCCAGCAGTTACTCGGACTACAATGAGCAGTTCTTC; cdr3_aa: CASSYSDYNEQFF
d_call: TRBD2; j_call: TRBJ2-1; v_call: TRBV19; clone_size: many; cdr3_nt: TGTGCCAGTAGCGCCGGGACTAGCAGATACAATGAGCAGTTCTTC; cdr3_aa: CASSAGTSRYNEQFF
d_call: TRBD1; j_call: TRBJ1-2; v_call: TRBV20-1; clone_size: .; cdr3_nt: TGCAGTGCTAGACGGGACAGGGGGCGCGGTATCCATGGCTACACCTTC; cdr3_aa: CSARRDRGRGIHGYTF
d_call: .; j_call: TRBJ1-2; v_call: TRBV29-1; clone_size: few; cdr3_nt: TGCAGCGTTGATGGGCAGACCTATGGCTACACCTTC; cdr3_aa: CSVDGQTYGYTF
d_call: .; j_call: TRBJ1-6; v_call: TRBV11-2; clone_size: .; cdr3_nt: TGTGCCAGCAGCTCCACAGGGATGGCTTCACCCCTCCACTTT; cdr3_aa: CASSSTGMASPLHF
d_call: .; j_call: TRBJ1-2; v_call: TRBV5-1; clone_size: .; cdr3_nt: TGCGCCAGCAGCCCCGGGTCAGCAAAGACTAACTATGGCTACACCTTC; cdr3_aa: CASSPGSAKTNYGYTF
d_call: TRBD2; j_call: TRBJ2-7; v_call: TRBV6-1; clone_size: many; cdr3_nt: TGTGCCAGCAGTGGCCACGGGGGGGCCTCTAAAGAGCAGTACTTC; cdr3_aa: CASSGHGGASKEQYF
d_call: .; j_call: TRBJ2-3; v_call: TRBV4-1; clone_size: few; cdr3_nt: TGCGCCAGCAGCCAAGAGGAAGATACGCAGTATTTT; cdr3_aa: CASSQEEDTQYF
d_call: .; j_call: TRBJ1-4; v_call: TRBV20-1; clone_size: few; cdr3_nt: TGCAGTGCTAGACCCACGGCCAGGGGCGGTGAAAAACTGTTTTTT; cdr3_aa: CSARPTARGGEKLFF
d_call: .; j_call: TRBJ2-6; v_call: TRBV6-2/TRBV6-3; clone_size: few; cdr3_nt: TGTGCCAGCAGTTACAACTCTGGGGCCAACGTCCTGACTTTC; cdr3_aa: CASSYNSGANVLTF
d_call: .; j_call: TRBJ1-2; v_call: TRBV19; clone_size: few; cdr3_nt: TGTGCCAGCGGGAGGTCGGGCGGTGGCTACACCTTC; cdr3_aa: CASGRSGGGYTF
d_call: .; j_call: TRBJ2-4; v_call: TRBV28; clone_size: many; cdr3_nt: TGTGCCAGCGGCTCCAGGGTCCTAGCCAAAAACATTCAGTACTTC; cdr3_aa: CASGSRVLAKNIQYF
d_call: .; j_call: TRBJ2-7; v_call: TRBV6-6; clone_size: few; cdr3_nt: TGTGCCAGCAGTGGCGGGGAAGGCAAGTGGGAGCAGTACTTC; cdr3_aa: CASSGGEGKWEQYF
d_call: TRBD1; j_call: TRBJ1-1; v_call: TRBV19; clone_size: .; cdr3_nt: TGTGCCAGTATCCGGACAGGGAGGAACACTGAAGCTTTCTTT; cdr3_aa: CASIRTGRNTEAFF
d_call: .; j_call: TRBJ1-2; v_call: TRBV27; clone_size: many; cdr3_nt: TGTGCCAGCACCGCTCTGAAGGAGCGTGGCTACACCTTC; cdr3_aa: CASTALKERGYTF
d_call: TRBD1; j_call: TRBJ2-7; v_call: TRBV29-1; clone_size: .; cdr3_nt: TGCAGCGTTGTAAGAAGGGGACAGTTGTACGAGCAGTACTTC; cdr3_aa: CSVVRRGQLYEQYF
d_call: TRBD2; j_call: TRBJ2-2; v_call: TRBV19; clone_size: few; cdr3_nt: TGTGCCAGTAGTATGGGCGGGAGAACCGGGGAGCTGTTTTTT; cdr3_aa: CASSMGGRTGELFF
d_call: .; j_call: TRBJ2-1; v_call: TRBV24-1; clone_size: many; cdr3_nt: TGTGCCACCAGTGATGAGACTCGGTCAGGGCTCAATGAGCAGTTCTTC; cdr3_aa: CATSDETRSGLNEQFF
d_call: TRBD1; j_call: TRBJ2-6; v_call: TRBV28; clone_size: few; cdr3_nt: TGTGCCAGCAGTTCTCGACAGGGGGCTAATTCTGGGGCCAACGTCCTGACTTTC; cdr3_aa: CASSSRQGANSGANVLTF
d_call: TRBD1; j_call: TRBJ2-7; v_call: TRBV20-1; clone_size: .; cdr3_nt: TGCAGTGCTAATCGCTTCGACAGGGGGGCCTACGAGCAGTACTTC; cdr3_aa: CSANRFDRGAYEQYF
d_call: .; j_call: TRBJ2-5; v_call: TRBV11-2; clone_size: .; cdr3_nt: TGTGCCAGCAGCTTAGTATCCGAGACCCAGTACTTC; cdr3_aa: CASSLVSETQYF
d_call: .; j_call: TRBJ1-2; v_call: TRBV7-2; clone_size: few; cdr3_nt: TGTGCCAGCAGCTTAAGTCAGCTACTTAACTATGGCTACACCTTC; cdr3_aa: CASSLSQLLNYGYTF
d_call: .; j_call: TRBJ1-3; v_call: TRBV6-6; clone_size: .; cdr3_nt: TGTGCCAGCAGTTACACAGGTTTACACAACTCTGGAAACACCATATATTTT; cdr3_aa: CASSYTGLHNSGNTIYF
d_call: .; j_call: TRBJ2-3; v_call: TRBV20-1; clone_size: .; cdr3_nt: TGCAGTGCTAGTGGGGCACAAGATACGCAGTATTTT; cdr3_aa: CSASGAQDTQYF
d_call: .; j_call: TRBJ1-3; v_call: TRBV11-2; clone_size: once; cdr3_nt: TGTGCCAGCAGCTTAGGGACGGAATACACCATATATTTT; cdr3_aa: CASSLGTEYTIYF
d_call: .; j_call: TRBJ1-1; v_call: TRBV24-1; clone_size: .; cdr3_nt: TGTGCCACCAGTGGGACGGGGAGGAACACTGAAGCTTTCTTT; cdr3_aa: CATSGTGRNTEAFF
d_call: .; j_call: TRBJ2-7; v_call: TRBV29-1; clone_size: .; cdr3_nt: TGCAGCGTCCATGCCCAGGGAGGTTCCTACGAGCAGTACTTC; cdr3_aa: CSVHAQGGSYEQYF
d_call: TRBD1; j_call: TRBJ1-1; v_call: TRBV9; clone_size: .; cdr3_nt: TGTGCCAGCAGCGTAGACTCAGGGGGCCACACTGAAGCTTTCTTT; cdr3_aa: CASSVDSGGHTEAFF
d_call: .; j_call: TRBJ2-7; v_call: TRBV5-1; clone_size: .; cdr3_nt: TGCGCCAGCAGCTTTGGGCGGCCAAGCTCCTACGAGCAGTACTTC; cdr3_aa: CASSFGRPSSYEQYF
d_call: .; j_call: TRBJ2-2; v_call: TRBV10-2; clone_size: many; cdr3_nt: TGCGCCGTTTCGGACTTGAACACCGGGGAGCTGTTTTTT; cdr3_aa: CAVSDLNTGELFF
d_call: TRBD1; j_call: TRBJ2-7; v_call: TRBV5-1; clone_size: few; cdr3_nt: TGCGCCAGCAGCTTAAACGCCGGACAGGGAATCTACGAGCAGTACTTC; cdr3_aa: CASSLNAGQGIYEQYF